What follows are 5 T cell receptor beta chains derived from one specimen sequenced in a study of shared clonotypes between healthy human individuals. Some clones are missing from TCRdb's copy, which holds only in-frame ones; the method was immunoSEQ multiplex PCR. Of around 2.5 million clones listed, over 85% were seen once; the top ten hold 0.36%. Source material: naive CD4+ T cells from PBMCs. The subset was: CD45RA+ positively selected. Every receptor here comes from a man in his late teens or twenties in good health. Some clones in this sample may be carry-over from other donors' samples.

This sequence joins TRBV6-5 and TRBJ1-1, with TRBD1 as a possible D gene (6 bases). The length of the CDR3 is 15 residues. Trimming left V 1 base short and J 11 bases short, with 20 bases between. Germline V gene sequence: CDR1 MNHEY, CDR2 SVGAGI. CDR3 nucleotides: TGTGCCAGCAGTTACTTTGTGGGATTGGGGGCCGCGGCTTTCTTT. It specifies CASSYFVGLGAAAFF.

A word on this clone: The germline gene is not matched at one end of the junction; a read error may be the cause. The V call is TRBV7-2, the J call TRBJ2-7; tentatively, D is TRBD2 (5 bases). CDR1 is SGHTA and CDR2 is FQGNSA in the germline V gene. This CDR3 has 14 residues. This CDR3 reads CASSVAPEPHEQYF. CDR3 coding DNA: TGTGCCAGCAGCGTAGCGCCGGAGCCCCACGAGCAGTACTTC. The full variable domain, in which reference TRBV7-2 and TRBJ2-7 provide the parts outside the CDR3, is GAGVSQSPSNKVTEKGKDVELRCDPISGHTALYWYRQSLGQGLEFLIYFQGNSAPDKSGLPSDRFSAERTGGSVSTLTIQRTQQEDSAVYLCASSVAPEPHEQYFGPGTRLTVT.

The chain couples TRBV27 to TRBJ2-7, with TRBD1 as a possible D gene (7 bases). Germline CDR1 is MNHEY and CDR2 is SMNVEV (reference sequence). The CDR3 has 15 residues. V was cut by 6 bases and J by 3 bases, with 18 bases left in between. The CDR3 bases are TGTGCCAGCAGGCTAACAGGGGAGGCTTACTACGAGCAGTACTTC. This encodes CASRLTGEAYYEQYF.

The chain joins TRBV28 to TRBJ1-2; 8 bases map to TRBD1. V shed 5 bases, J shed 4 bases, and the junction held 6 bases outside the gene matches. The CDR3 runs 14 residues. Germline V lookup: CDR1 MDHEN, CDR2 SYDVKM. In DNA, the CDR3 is TGTGCCAGCAGTCCTGACAGGGGCGGCTATGGCTACACCTTC. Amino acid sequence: CASSPDRGGYGYTF.

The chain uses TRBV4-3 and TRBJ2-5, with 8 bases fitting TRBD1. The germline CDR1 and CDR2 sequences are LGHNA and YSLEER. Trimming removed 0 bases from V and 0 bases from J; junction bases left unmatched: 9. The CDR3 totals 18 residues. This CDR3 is CASSQEQGGSPYQETQYF. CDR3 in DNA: TGCGCCAGCAGCCAAGAACAGGGGGGAAGTCCGTACCAAGAGACCCAGTACTTC.